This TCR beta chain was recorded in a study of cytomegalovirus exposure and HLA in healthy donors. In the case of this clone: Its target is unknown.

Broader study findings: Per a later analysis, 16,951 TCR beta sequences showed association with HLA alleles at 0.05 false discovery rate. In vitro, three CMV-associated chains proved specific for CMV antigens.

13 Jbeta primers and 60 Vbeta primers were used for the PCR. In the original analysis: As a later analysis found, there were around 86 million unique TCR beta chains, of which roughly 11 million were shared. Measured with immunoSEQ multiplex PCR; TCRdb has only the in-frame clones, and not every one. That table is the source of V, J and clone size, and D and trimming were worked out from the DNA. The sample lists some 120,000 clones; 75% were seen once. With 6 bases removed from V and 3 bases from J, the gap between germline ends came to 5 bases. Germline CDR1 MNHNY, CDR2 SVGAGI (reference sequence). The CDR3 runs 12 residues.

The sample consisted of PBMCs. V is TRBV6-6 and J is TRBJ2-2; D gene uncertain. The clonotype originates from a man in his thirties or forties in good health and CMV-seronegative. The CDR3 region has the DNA TGTGCCAGCAGCCTCTACACCGGGGAGCTGTTTTTT. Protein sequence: CASSLYTGELFF.